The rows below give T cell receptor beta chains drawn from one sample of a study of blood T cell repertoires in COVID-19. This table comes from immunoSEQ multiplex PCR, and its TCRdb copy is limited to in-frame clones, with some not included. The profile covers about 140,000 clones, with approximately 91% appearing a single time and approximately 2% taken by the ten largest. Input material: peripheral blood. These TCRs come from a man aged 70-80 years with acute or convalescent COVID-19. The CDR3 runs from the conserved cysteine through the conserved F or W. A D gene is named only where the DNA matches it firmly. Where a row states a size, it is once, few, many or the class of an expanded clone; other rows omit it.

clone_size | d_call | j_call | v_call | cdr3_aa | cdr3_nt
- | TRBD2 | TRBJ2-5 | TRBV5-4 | CASSVLAATQETQYF | TGTGCCAGCAGCGTACTAGCGGCGACACAAGAGACCCAGTACTTC
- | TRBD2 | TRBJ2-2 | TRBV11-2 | CASNPSGGHTGELFF | TGTGCCAGCAACCCAAGCGGGGGTCACACCGGGGAGCTGTTTTTT
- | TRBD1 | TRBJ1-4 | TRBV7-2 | CASSELPGQGMRADGLFF | TGTGCCAGCAGCGAATTACCGGGACAGGGGATGAGGGCCGATGGACTGTTTTTT
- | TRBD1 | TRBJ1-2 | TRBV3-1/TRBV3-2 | CASSRGQGAGGYTF | TGTGCCAGCAGCCGCGGACAGGGGGCAGGGGGCTACACCTTC
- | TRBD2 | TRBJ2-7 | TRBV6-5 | CASSLAGGWVAYEQYF | TGTGCCAGCAGTTTAGCGGGAGGTTGGGTGGCCTACGAGCAGTACTTC
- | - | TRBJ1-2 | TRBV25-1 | CASSDLGGADYGYTF | TGTGCCAGCAGTGACCTTGGGGGCGCTGACTATGGCTACACCTTC
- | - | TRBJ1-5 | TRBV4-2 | CASSQVLASNQPQHF | TGTGCCAGCAGCCAAGTCCTGGCTAGCAATCAGCCCCAGCATTTT
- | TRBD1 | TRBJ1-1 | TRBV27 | CASSNPGQGGPEAFF | TGTGCCAGCAGTAACCCGGGACAGGGAGGGCCTGAAGCTTTCTTT
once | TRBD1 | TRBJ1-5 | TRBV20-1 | CSASGTGGRDQPQHF | TGCAGTGCTAGTGGGACAGGGGGCAGGGATCAGCCCCAGCATTTT
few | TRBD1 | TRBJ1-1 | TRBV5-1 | CASSPGTENTEAFF | TGCGCCAGCAGCCCAGGGACAGAGAACACTGAAGCTTTCTTT